Reported below is one T cell receptor beta chain. The sample is drawn from a study of cytomegalovirus exposure and HLA in healthy donors. Germline-derived CDR1 and CDR2 are LGHNA and YNFKEQ. CDR3 length: 16 residues. Both 60 Vbeta primers and 13 Jbeta primers went into the PCR. Assay used: immunoSEQ multiplex PCR; TCRdb lists only in-frame clones, some missing. The repertoire includes about 140,000 clones, approximately 82% of them detected once, and roughly 12% sits in the top ten. Sequenced: PBMCs. This sequence joins TRBV4-2 and TRBJ2-5; weak D call: TRBD2 (6 bases). The J call may be faulty, since TRBJ2-7 better matches the DNA end. The clonotype originates from a man younger than 30 in good health and CMV-seropositive. In DNA, the CDR3 is TGTGCCAGCAGCCAAGGTGGCGGGGTATCGAACTACGAGCAGTACTTC. Translating it yields CASSQGGGVSNYEQYF.